The source of this T cell receptor (beta chain) is a study of long-term antiretroviral therapy in people with HIV. This CDR3 has 15 residues. The germline gives CDR1 MNHEY, CDR2 SVGAGI. V trimming: 7 bases; J trimming: 10 bases; junction bases outside the gene matches: 13. This clone was seen a few times. Researchers ran immunoSEQ v3.0 at survey level. This table comes from immunoSEQ multiplex PCR, and its TCRdb copy is limited to in-frame clones, with some not included. Among approximately 23,000 clones, more than 85% were seen once, and the ten largest hold around 4.7%. The TCR was taken from a man aged 35 to 55 with HIV. This sequence joins TRBV6-5 and TRBJ1-6; TRBD1 aligns across 7 bases. The specimen was unsorted PBMCs, collected just over 2.6 years after starting antiretroviral therapy. The CDR3 DNA is TGTGCCAGCAACCCGTCGGGGAGGGACAGCTCACCCCTCCACTTT. It specifies CASNPSGRDSSPLHF.